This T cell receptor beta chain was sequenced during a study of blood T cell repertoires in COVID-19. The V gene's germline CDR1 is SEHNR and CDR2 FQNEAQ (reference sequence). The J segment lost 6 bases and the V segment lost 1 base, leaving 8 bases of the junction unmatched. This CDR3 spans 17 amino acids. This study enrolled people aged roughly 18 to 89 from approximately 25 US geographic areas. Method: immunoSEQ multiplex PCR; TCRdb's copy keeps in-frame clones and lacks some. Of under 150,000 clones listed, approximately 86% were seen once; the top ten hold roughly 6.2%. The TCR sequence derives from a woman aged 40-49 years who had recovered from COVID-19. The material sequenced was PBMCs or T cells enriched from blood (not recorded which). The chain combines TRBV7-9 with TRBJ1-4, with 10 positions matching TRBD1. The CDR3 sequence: CASSLEDSGTGDEKLFF. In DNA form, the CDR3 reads TGTGCCAGCAGCTTAGAGGACTCCGGGACAGGGGATGAAAAACTGTTTTTT.